A single sample gave rise to the 23 T cell receptor beta chains below, sequenced in a study of post-analysis software for immune sequencing data. Study observations and caveats: About five TRBV segments were more frequent in patients than controls; TRBV5-6, TRBV5-1 and TRBV20-1 belonged to this group.

The authors incorporated unique molecular identifiers into the TCR beta cDNA libraries. One entry per CDR3 protein, called by TCRdb with MiXCR from the PCR reads. The data contain approximately 570,000 distinct CDR3 sequences, 44% of them singletons. These receptors are not linked to any known antigen. The material sequenced was blood. These receptor sequences come from a girl aged 5-17 years with multiple sclerosis.

This clonotype occurred many times. The CDR3 loop is CASSSRTSQETQYF. The CDR3 region has the DNA TGTGCCAGCAGTAGCCGGACTAGCCAAGAGACCCAGTACTTC. The chain has TRBV12-3 or TRBV12-4 and TRBJ2-5, with TRBD2 matching over 7 bases. This CDR3 region has 14 residues. The V segment lost 5 bases and the J segment 1 base; nucleotides outside the gene matches: 4.

This clonotype turned up a few times. The V and J genes are TRBV12-3 or TRBV12-4 and TRBJ1-4; D is uncertain. The CDR3 runs 12 residues. V dropped 4 bases and J dropped 5 bases, with 5 bases sitting between them. The CDR3 spells CASSYLNEKLFF. CDR3 DNA sequence: TGTGCCAGCAGTTACCTGAATGAAAAACTGTTTTTT.

This clonotype was found once. This chain uses TRBV5-1 with TRBJ2-7; the D is unclear. The germline V gene has CDR1 SGHRS and CDR2 YFSETQ. The CDR3 extends over 12 amino acids. Deletions cut 0 bases from V and 6 bases from J, with 7 bases between. CDR3 residues: CASSLVNGEQYF. CDR3 nucleotide sequence: TGCGCCAGCAGCTTGGTGAACGGCGAGCAGTACTTC.

The V call is TRBV6-6, the J call TRBJ1-4; D gene uncertain. Germline V gene sequence: CDR1 MNHNY, CDR2 SVGAGI (reference sequence). The CDR3 has 14 amino acids. The germline V and J ends were trimmed by 8 bases and 0 bases, with 10 bases remaining between them. The CDR3 coding sequence is TGTGCCAGCGGAAGACGCCCAACTAATGAAAAACTGTTTTTT. Translating gives CASGRRPTNEKLFF.

With respect to this clonotype: A single base separates this from a much larger clone, so it may be a read error. V usage is TRBV6-1 and J usage is TRBJ1-2; D not resolved. V gave up 8 bases and J gave up 3 bases, with 13 bases separating them. Germline V CDR1 and CDR2: MNHNS, SASEGT. This CDR3 is built from 13 residues. Here the CDR3 reads CASGADGDYGYTF. The DNA of the CDR3 is TGTGCCAGCGGTGCGGACGGGGACTATGGCTACACCTTC.

This clonotype appeared once. The junction departs from the called germline gene at one end, perhaps through a read error. This sequence joins TRBV13 and TRBJ2-2, with D tentatively TRBD1 (6 bases). CDR3 length: 16 residues. Germline CDR1 PRHDT, CDR2 FYEKMQ (reference sequence). The CDR3 loop reads CASSQHGTLNTGERFF. CDR3 DNA: TGTGCCAGCAGCCAACACGGGACACTGAACACCGGGGAGCGGTTTTTT.

The chain has TRBV6-1 and TRBJ1-1; D is unclear. This CDR3 spans 15 amino acids. V was cut by 6 bases and J by 7 bases, with 21 bases left in between. CDR1 is MNHNS and CDR2 is SASEGT in the germline V gene. The CDR3 loop is CASRVTLIGKGEAFF. As DNA, the CDR3 is TGTGCCAGCAGGGTCACTTTGATTGGTAAAGGTGAAGCTTTCTTT.

The rearrangement uses TRBV20-1 and TRBJ1-2, with 7 bases aligning to TRBD1. Germline CDR1 reads DFQATT; CDR2 reads SNEGSKA (reference sequence). Trimming cost V 3 bases and J 1 base; bases outside gene matches: 5. This CDR3 is built from 14 residues. CDR3: CSASPPGGNYGYTF. CDR3 coding DNA: TGCAGTGCTAGTCCCCCAGGGGGTAACTATGGCTACACCTTC.

This clonotype was seen once. The chain is built from TRBV20-1 and TRBJ2-5; D ambiguous. The germline V gene encodes CDR1 DFQATT and CDR2 SNEGSKA (reference sequence). V gave up 3 bases and J gave up 3 bases, with 8 bases separating them. This CDR3 region has 12 residues. CDR3 amino acids: CSASYREETQYF. For the CDR3, the DNA is TGCAGTGCTAGTTACAGAGAAGAGACCCAGTACTTC.

This clonotype was observed a few times. The chain combines TRBV9 with TRBJ2-3; no definite D call. The CDR3 is made up of 12 amino acids. CDR1 SGDLS and CDR2 YYNGEE come from the germline V gene. V lost 3 bases and J lost 6, with 8 bases in between. The CDR3 DNA reads as TGTGCCAGCAGCGCAACCAGTGATACGCAGTATTTT. Translation gives CASSATSDTQYF.

The genes are TRBV7-6 and TRBJ2-3, with D perhaps TRBD1 or TRBD2 (5 bases each). The germline V gene encodes CDR1 SGHVS and CDR2 FNYEAQ. The V gene lost 5 bases and the J gene lost 0 bases, with 12 bases spanning the gap. There are 15 residues in the CDR3. CDR3 sequence: CASSEPGRSTDTQYF. The CDR3 region has the DNA TGTGCCAGCAGCGAACCGGGACGGAGCACAGATACGCAGTATTTT.

This sequence joins TRBV7-6 and TRBJ1-1; the D is unclear. The CDR3 is 15 residues long. Germline values: CDR1 SGHVS, CDR2 FNYEAQ. With 1 base removed from V and 1 base from J, the gap between germline ends came to 10 bases. CDR3: CASSLGTGENTEAFF. The DNA of the CDR3 is TGTGCCAGCAGCTTAGGTACTGGCGAGAACACTGAAGCTTTCTTT.

In nucleotides, the CDR3 is TGTGCCAGCAGCCGGGACAGGGGTTTTGGAAACATTCAGTACTTC. This encodes CASSRDRGFGNIQYF. This rearrangement joins TRBV2 to TRBJ2-4; 10 positions agree with TRBD1. From germline, CDR1 is SNHLY and CDR2 FYNNEI. The ends lost 6 bases at V and 6 bases at J; junction bases unmatched: 8. The CDR3 loop spans 15 amino acids.

The V call is TRBV7-8, the J call TRBJ1-5, with D possibly being TRBD1 (5 bases). V dropped 5 bases and J dropped 5 bases, with 16 bases sitting between them. This CDR3 contains 15 residues. Germline V CDR1 and CDR2: SGHVS, FQNEAQ. The CDR3 region is CASSLIQGWDQPQHF. The CDR3 nucleotides are TGTGCCAGCAGCCTAATCCAGGGCTGGGATCAGCCCCAGCATTTT.

The genes are TRBV12-3 or TRBV12-4 and TRBJ2-7; 7 bases are a match to TRBD2. The trim removed 4 bases at V and 0 bases at J, leaving 6 bases unmatched. The CDR3 runs to 15 residues. CDR3 in amino acids: CASSSQSGASYEQYF. The CDR3, as DNA: TGTGCCAGCAGTTCACAGAGCGGGGCCTCCTACGAGCAGTACTTC.

The sample holds a few counts of this clonotype. The chain is built from TRBV12-3 or TRBV12-4 and TRBJ2-4; D gene ambiguous. The CDR3 extends over 13 amino acids. Trimming removed 3 bases from V and 6 bases from J, with 9 bases in between. The CDR3 DNA reads as TGTGCCAGCAGTTTCCAATCTGGAAACATTCAGTACTTC. It yields the protein CASSFQSGNIQYF.

This rearrangement joins TRBV12-3 or TRBV12-4 to TRBJ1-1; 8 bases line up with TRBD1. This CDR3 contains 13 residues. After removal of 4 bases from V and 11 bases from J, the junction contained 9 bases not matched to a gene. For the CDR3, the DNA is TGTGCCAGCAGTTCCCGGGACAGGCTATGGGCTTTCTTT. Its protein is CASSSRDRLWAFF.

The rearrangement joins TRBV12-3 or TRBV12-4 to TRBJ2-7, with a weak D call TRBD2 (5 bases). V lost 1 base and J lost 4, with 11 bases in between. This CDR3 has 14 residues. Written as DNA, the CDR3 is TGTGCCAGCAGTTTAGGGGTAGGAGGATACGAGCAGTACTTC. It codes for CASSLGVGGYEQYF.

V is TRBV24-1 and J is TRBJ2-7, with 7 bases lining up with TRBD1. The ends lost 4 bases at V and 4 bases at J; junction bases unmatched: 6. Germline lookup yields CDR1 KGHDR and CDR2 SFDVKD. The CDR3 contains 14 residues. CDR3 nucleotides: TGTGCCACCAGTGACGCGGACAGGAGTTACGAGCAGTACTTC. Protein: CATSDADRSYEQYF.

This clonotype was picked up a small number of times. The chain has TRBV12-3 or TRBV12-4 and TRBJ2-4; D is tentatively TRBD1 or TRBD2 (5 bases each). The CDR3 contains 15 residues. Between the trimmed V and J ends, which lost 4 bases and 13 bases, there was a span of 23 bases. Written as DNA, the CDR3 is TGTGCCAGCAGTTGGGACCTTACCGGGACGGCAAAGCAGTACTTC. Protein sequence: CASSWDLTGTAKQYF.

The V and J genes are TRBV12-3 or TRBV12-4 and TRBJ1-1, with D possibly TRBD1 on 6 matching bases. This CDR3 has 16 amino acids. V lost 6 bases and J lost 4, with 21 bases in between. Here the CDR3 DNA reads TGTGCCAGCAGGGGGGGGGACACAACAGGTAGCACTGAAGCTTTCTTT. Translation gives CASRGGDTTGSTEAFF.

The V gene is TRBV7-6, the J gene TRBJ2-1, with TRBD2 matching 7 bases. The germline gives CDR1 SGHVS, CDR2 FNYEAQ. Trimming took 2 bases from V and 8 from J; bases not matched to a gene: 18. The CDR3 has 18 residues. The DNA for the CDR3 is TGTGCCAGCAGCTTAAGGTTGGGCTCGCGGGAGTTAGGCGATGAGCAGTTCTTC. It translates to CASSLRLGSRELGDEQFF.

This clonotype was seen once. The chain is built from TRBV4-1 and TRBJ2-3; 8 positions agree with TRBD2. The CDR3 covers 16 residues. Germline CDR1 and CDR2: MGHRA and YSYEKL. J gave up 2 bases and V 4 bases, and 8 bases lay outside the gene matches. The CDR3 bases are TGCGCCAGCAGCCTCCTTCCAGCGGGAGTCACAGATACGCAGTATTTT. Translation: CASSLLPAGVTDTQYF.